These 3 T cell receptor beta chains came from one sample sequenced in a study of cytomegalovirus exposure and HLA in healthy donors. Researchers ran the PCR with 60 Vbeta and 13 Jbeta primers. Assay: immunoSEQ multiplex PCR; the TCRdb copy retains only in-frame clones and omits some. The sample has around 190,000 clones, about four fifths seen once; the top ten hold 1.5% to 2%. Sequencing was carried out using PBMCs. These receptors came from a young man in good health and CMV-seronegative.

In DNA, the CDR3 is TGTGCCAGCAGCTTTGGGGGTCCCGGGAGCAATGAGCAGTTCTTC. Encoded protein: CASSFGGPGSNEQFF. This rearrangement joins TRBV11-3 to TRBJ2-1; a possible D gene is TRBD2 (6 bases). The germline CDR1 and CDR2 sequences are SGHNT and YENEEA. V shed 3 bases and J shed 6 bases, with 15 bases lying between them. The length of the CDR3 is 15 residues.

The chain carries TRBV29-1 and TRBJ1-1; D is unresolved. V lost 3 bases, J lost 1 base, and 9 bases lay in between. In germline, CDR1 is SQVTM, CDR2 ANQGSEA. The CDR3 has 13 amino acids. CDR3 region: CSVEAVRNTEAFF. DNA for the CDR3: TGCAGCGTTGAGGCAGTCCGGAACACTGAAGCTTTCTTT.

The chain is built from TRBV5-4 and TRBJ2-3; TRBD2 might be the D (6 bases). Germline CDR1 SGHNT, CDR2 YYREEE (reference sequence). The CDR3 length is 16 residues. The V and J ends lost 1 base and 4 bases respectively, with 16 bases between them. In DNA form, the CDR3 reads TGTGCCAGCAGCTTGTGGACGGGAGCAATGGCAGATACGCAGTATTTT. Translating it yields CASSLWTGAMADTQYF.